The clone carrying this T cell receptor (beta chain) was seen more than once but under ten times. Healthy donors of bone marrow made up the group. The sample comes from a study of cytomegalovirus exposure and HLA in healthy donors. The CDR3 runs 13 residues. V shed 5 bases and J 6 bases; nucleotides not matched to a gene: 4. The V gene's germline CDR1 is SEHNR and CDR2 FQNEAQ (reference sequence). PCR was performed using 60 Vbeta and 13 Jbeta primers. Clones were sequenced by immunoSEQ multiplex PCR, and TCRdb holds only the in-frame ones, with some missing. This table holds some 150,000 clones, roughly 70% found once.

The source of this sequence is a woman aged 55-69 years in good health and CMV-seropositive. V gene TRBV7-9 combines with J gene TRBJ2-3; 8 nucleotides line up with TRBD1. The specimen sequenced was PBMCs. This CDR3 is CASSLQGDDTQYF. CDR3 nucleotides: TGTGCCAGCAGCCTACAGGGGGACGATACGCAGTATTTT.